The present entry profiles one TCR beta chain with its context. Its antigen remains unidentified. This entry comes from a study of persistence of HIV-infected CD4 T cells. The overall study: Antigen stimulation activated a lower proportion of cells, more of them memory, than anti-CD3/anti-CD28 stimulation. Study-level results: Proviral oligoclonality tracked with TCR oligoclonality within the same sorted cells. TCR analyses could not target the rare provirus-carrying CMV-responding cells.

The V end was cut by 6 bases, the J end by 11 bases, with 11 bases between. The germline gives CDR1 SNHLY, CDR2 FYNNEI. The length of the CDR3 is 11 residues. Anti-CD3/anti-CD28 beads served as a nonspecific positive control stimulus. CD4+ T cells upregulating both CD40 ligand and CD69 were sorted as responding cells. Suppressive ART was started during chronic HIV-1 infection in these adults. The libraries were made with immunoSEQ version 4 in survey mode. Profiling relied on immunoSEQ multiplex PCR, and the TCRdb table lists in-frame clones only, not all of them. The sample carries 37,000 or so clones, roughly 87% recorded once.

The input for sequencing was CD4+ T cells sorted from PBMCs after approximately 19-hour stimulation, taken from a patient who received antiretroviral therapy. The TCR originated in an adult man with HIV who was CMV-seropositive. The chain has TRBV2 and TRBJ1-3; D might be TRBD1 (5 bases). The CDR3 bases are TGTGCCAGCAGGGGGCACGACCCCATATATTTT. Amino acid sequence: CASRGHDPIYF.